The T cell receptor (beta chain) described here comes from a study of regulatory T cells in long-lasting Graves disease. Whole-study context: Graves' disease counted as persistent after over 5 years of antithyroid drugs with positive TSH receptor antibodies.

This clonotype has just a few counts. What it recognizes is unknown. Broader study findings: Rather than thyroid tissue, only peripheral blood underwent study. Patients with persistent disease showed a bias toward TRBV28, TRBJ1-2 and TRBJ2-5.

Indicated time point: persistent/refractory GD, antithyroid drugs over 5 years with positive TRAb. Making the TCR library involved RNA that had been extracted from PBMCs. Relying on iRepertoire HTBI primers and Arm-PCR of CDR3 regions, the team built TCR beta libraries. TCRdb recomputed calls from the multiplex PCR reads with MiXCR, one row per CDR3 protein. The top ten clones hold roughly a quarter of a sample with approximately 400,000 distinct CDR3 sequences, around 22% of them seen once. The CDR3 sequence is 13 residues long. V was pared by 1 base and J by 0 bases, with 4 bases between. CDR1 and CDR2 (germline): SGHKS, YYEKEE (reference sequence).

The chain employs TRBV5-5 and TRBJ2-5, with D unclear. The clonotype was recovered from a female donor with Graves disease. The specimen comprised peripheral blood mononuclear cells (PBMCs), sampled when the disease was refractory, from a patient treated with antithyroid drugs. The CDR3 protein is CASSLSNQETQYF. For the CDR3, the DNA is TGTGCCAGCAGCTTGTCCAACCAAGAGACCCAGTACTTC.